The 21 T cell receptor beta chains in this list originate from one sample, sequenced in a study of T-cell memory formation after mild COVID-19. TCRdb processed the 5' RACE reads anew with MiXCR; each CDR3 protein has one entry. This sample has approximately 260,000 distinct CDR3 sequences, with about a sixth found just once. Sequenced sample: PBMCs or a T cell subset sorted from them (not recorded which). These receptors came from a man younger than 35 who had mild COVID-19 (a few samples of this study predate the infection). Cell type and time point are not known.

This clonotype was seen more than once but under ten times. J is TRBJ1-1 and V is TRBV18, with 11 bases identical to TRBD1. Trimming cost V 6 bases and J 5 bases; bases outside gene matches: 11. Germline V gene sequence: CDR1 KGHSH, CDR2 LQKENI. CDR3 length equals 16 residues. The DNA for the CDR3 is TGTGCCAGCTCCCTGACCGGGACAGGGGGGCGGACTGAAGCTTTCTTT. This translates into CASSLTGTGGRTEAFF.

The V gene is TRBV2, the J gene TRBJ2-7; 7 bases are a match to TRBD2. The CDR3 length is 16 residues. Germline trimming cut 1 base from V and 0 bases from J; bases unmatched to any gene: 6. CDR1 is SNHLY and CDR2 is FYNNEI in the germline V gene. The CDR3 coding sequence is TGTGCCAGCAGTGAAGGGATTAGGGAGGGCTCCTACGAGCAGTACTTC. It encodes CASSEGIREGSYEQYF.

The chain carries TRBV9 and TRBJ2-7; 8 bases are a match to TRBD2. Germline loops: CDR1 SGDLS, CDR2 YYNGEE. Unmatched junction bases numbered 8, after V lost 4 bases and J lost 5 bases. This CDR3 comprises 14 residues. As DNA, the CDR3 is TGTGCCAGCAGCTTTGGCGGGGGGTCCCACGAGCAGTACTTC. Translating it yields CASSFGGGSHEQYF.

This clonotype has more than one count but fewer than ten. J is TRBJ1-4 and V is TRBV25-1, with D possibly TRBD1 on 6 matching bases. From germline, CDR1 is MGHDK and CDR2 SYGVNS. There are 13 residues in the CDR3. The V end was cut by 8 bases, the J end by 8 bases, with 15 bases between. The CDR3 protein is CASSGHSREKLFF. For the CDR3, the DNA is TGTGCCAGCTCGGGACACTCAAGAGAAAAACTGTTTTTT.

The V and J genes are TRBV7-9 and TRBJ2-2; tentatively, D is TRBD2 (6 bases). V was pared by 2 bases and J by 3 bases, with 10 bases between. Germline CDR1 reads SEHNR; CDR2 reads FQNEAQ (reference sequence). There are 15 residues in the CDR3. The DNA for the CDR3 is TGTGCCAGCAGCTTAATCCGGGGGTACACCGGGGAGCTGTTTTTT. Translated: CASSLIRGYTGELFF.

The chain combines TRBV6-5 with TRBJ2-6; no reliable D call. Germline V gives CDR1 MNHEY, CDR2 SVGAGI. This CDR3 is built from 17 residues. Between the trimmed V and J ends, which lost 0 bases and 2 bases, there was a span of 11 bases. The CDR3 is CASSYSRSGAGANVLTF. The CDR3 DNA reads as TGTGCCAGCAGTTACTCGAGATCAGGTGCTGGGGCCAACGTCCTGACTTTC.

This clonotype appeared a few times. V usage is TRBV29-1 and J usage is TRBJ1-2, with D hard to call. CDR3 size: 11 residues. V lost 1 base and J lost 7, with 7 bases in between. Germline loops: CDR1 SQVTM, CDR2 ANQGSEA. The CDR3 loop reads CSVEGFSGYTF. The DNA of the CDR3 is TGCAGCGTTGAAGGGTTTTCTGGCTACACCTTC.

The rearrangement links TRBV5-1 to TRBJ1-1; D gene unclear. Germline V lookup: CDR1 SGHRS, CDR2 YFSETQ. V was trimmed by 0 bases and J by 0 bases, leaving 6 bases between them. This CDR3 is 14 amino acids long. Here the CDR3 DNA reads TGCGCCAGCAGCTTGGATGTACTGAACACTGAAGCTTTCTTT. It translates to CASSLDVLNTEAFF.

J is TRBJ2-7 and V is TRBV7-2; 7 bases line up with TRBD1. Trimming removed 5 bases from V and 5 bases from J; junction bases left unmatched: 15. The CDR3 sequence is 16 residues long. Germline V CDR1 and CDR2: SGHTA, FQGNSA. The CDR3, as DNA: TGTGCCAGCAGCACACGGACAGGCATCAGTTCCCACGAGCAGTACTTC. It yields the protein CASSTRTGISSHEQYF.

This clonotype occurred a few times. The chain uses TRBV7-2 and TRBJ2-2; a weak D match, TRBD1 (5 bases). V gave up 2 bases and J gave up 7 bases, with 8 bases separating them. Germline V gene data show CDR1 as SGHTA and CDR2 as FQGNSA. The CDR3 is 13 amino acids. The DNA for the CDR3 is TGTGCCAGCAGCTTACAGGGTATCGGGGAGCTGTTTTTT. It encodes CASSLQGIGELFF.

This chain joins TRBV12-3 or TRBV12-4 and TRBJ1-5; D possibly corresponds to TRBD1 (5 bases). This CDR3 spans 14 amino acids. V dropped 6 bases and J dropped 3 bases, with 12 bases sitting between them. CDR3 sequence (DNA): TGTGCCAGCAGCCGGGACGTAAACAATCAGCCCCAGCATTTT. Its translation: CASSRDVNNQPQHF.

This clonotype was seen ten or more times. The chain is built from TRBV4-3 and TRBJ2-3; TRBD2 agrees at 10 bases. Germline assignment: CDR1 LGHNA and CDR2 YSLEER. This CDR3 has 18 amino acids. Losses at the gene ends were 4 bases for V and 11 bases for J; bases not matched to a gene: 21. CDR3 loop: CASSRMTGTSEPLGKQYF. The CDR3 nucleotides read TGCGCCAGCAGCCGGATGACCGGGACTAGCGAGCCACTGGGGAAGCAGTATTTT.

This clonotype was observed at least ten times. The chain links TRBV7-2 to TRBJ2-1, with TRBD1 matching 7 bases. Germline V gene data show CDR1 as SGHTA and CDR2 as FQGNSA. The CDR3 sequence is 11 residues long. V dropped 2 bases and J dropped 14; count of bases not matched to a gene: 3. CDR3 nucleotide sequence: TGTGCCAGCAGCTTATCAGGGGGAAAGTTCTTC. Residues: CASSLSGGKFF.

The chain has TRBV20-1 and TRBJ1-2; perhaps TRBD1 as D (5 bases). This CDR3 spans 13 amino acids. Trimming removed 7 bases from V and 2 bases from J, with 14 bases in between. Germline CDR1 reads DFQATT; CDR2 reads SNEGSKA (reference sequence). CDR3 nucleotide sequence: TGCAGTGTCCCCAGGGAATTCAACTATGGCTACACCTTC. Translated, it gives CSVPREFNYGYTF.

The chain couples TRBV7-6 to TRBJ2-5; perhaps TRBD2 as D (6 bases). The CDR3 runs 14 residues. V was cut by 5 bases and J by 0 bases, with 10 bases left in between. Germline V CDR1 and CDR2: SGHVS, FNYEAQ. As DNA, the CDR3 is TGTGCCAGCAGCCCCGGCGGGAACCAAGAGACCCAGTACTTC. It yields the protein CASSPGGNQETQYF. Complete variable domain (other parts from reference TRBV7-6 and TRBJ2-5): GAGVSQSPRYKVTKRGQDVALRCDPISGHVSLYWYRQALGQGPEFLTYFNYEAQQDKSGLPNDRFSAERPEGSISTLTIQRTEQRDSAMYRCASSPGGNQETQYFGPGTRLLVL.

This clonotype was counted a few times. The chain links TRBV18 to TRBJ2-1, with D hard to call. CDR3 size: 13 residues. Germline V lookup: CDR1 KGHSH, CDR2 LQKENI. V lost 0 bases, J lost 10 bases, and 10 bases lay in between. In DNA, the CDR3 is TGTGCCAGCTCACCACCGTCTTTCGGCGAGCAGTTCTTC. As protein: CASSPPSFGEQFF.

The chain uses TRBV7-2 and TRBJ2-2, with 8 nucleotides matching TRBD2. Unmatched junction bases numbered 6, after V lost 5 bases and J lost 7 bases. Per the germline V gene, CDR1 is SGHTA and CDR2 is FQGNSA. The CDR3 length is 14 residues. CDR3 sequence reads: CASSPGLAGGELFF. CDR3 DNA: TGTGCCAGCAGCCCTGGACTAGCTGGCGGGGAGCTGTTTTTT.

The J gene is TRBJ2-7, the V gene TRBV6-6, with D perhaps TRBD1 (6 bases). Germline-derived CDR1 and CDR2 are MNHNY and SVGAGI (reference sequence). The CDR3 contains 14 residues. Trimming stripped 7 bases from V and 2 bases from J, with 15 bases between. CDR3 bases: TGTGCCAGCACCCACCGGGACAAGCCCTACGAGCAGTACTTC. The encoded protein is CASTHRDKPYEQYF.

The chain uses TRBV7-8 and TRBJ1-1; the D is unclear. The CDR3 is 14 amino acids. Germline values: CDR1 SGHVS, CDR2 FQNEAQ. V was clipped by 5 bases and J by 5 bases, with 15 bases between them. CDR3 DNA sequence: TGTGCCAGCAGCCCCCGCCGGTTTGAGACTGAAGCTTTCTTT. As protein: CASSPRRFETEAFF.

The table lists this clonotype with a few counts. The CDR3 protein is CAISAHRGGGNTGELFF. The DNA for the CDR3 is TGTGCCATCAGTGCTCATCGCGGGGGCGGAAACACCGGGGAGCTGTTTTTT. V usage is TRBV10-3 and J usage is TRBJ2-2; the D gene is possibly TRBD2 (7 bases). Between the trimmed V and J ends, which lost 4 bases and 2 bases, there was a span of 17 bases. Germline values: CDR1 ENHRY, CDR2 SYGVKD. The CDR3 length is 17 residues.

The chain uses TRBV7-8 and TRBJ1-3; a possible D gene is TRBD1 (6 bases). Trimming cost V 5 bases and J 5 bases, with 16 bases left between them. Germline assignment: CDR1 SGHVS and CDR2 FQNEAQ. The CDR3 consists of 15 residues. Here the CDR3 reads CASSRLGARRNTIYF. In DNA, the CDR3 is TGTGCCAGCAGCCGCCTGGGGGCTCGTAGAAACACCATATATTTT.